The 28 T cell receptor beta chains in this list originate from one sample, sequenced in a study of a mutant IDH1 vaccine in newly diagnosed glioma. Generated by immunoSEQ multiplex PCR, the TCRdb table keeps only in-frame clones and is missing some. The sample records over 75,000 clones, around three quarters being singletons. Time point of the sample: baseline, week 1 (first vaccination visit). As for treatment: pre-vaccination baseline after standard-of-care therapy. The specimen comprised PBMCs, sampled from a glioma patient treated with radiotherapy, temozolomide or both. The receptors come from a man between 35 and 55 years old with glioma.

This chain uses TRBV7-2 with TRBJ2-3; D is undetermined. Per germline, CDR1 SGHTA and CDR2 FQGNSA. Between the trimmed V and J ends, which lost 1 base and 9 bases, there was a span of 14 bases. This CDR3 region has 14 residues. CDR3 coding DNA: TGTGCCAGCAGCTTAGTTGACCCCGCGAGGACGCAGTATTTT. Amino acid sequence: CASSLVDPARTQYF. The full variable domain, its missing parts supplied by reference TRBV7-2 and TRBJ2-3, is GAGVSQSPSNKVTEKGKDVELRCDPISGHTALYWYRQSLGQGLEFLIYFQGNSAPDKSGLPSDRFSAERTGGSVSTLTIQRTQQEDSAVYLCASSLVDPARTQYFGPGTRLTVL.

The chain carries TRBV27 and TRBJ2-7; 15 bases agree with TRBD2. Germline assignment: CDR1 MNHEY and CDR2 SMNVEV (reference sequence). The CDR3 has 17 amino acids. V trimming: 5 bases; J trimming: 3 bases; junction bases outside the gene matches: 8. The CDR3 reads CASSLRTSGRAGYEQYF. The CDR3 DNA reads TGTGCCAGCAGTCTTAGGACTAGCGGGAGGGCCGGCTACGAGCAGTACTTC.

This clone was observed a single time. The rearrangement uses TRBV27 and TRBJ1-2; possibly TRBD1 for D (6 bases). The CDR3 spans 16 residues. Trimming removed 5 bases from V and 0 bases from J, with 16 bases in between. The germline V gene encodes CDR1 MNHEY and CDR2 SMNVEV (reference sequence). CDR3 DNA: TGTGCCAGCAGTCAGCTCCAGGGGAGGCCTAACTATGGCTACACCTTC. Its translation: CASSQLQGRPNYGYTF.

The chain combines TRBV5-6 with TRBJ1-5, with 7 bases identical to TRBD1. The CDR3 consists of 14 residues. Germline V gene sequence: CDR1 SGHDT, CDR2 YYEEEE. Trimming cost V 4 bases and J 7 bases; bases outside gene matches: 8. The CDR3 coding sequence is TGTGCCAGCAGCCTAGGACAGGCCCGACAGCCCCAGCATTTT. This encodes CASSLGQARQPQHF.

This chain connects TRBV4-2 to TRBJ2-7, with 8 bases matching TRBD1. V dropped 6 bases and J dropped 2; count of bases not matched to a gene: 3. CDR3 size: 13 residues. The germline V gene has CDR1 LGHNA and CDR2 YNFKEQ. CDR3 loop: CASSDRGAYEQYF. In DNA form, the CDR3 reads TGTGCCAGCAGTGACAGGGGAGCCTACGAGCAGTACTTC.

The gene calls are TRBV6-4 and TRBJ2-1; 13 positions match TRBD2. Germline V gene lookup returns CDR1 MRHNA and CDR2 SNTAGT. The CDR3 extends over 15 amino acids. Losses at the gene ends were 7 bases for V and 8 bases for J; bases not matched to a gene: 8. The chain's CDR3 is CASKPLAGGPYEQFF. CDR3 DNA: TGTGCCAGCAAGCCACTAGCGGGGGGGCCCTATGAGCAGTTCTTC.

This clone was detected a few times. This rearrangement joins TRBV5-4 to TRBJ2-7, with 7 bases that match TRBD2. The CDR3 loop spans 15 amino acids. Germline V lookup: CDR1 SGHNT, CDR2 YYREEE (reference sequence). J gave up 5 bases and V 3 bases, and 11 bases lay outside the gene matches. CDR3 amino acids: CASSSDPTSSHEQYF. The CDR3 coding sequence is TGTGCCAGCAGCTCCGATCCGACTAGCAGCCACGAGCAGTACTTC.

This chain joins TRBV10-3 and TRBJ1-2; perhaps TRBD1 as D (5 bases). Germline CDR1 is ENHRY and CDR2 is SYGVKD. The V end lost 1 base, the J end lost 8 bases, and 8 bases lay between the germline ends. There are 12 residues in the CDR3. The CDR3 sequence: CAISEWQGGYTF. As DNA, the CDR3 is TGTGCCATCAGTGAGTGGCAGGGCGGCTACACCTTC.

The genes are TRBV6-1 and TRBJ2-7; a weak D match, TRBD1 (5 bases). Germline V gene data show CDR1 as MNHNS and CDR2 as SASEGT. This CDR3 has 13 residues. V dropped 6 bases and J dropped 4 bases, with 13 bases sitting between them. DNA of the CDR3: TGTGCCAGCAGCGCCTCAGGGCGGTACGAGCAGTACTTC. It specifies CASSASGRYEQYF.

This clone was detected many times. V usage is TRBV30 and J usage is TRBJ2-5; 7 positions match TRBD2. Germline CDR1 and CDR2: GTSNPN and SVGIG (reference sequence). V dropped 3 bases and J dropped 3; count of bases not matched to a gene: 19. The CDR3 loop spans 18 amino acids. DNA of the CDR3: TGTGCCTGGAGCGGGAGGATGAGGGGAACCGGTAGGAAAGAGACCCAGTACTTC. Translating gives CAWSGRMRGTGRKETQYF.

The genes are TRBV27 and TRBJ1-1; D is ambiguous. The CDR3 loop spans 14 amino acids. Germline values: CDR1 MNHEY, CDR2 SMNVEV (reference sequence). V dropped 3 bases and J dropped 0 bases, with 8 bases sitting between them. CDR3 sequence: CASSFGRLNTEAFF. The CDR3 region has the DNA TGTGCCAGCAGTTTTGGCAGATTGAACACTGAAGCTTTCTTT.

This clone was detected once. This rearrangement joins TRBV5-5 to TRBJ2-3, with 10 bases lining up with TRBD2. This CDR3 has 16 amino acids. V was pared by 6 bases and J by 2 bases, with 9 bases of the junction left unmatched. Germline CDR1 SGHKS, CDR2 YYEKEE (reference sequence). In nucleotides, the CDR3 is TGTGCCAGCACTTCCCTAGCGGGGGCCTTCACAGATACGCAGTATTTT. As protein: CASTSLAGAFTDTQYF.

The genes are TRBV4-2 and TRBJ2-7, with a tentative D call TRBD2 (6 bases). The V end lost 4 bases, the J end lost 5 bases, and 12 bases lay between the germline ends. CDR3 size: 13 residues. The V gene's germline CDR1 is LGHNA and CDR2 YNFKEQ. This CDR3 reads CASSPGVGDEQYF. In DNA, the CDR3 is TGTGCCAGCAGCCCGGGGGTCGGAGACGAGCAGTACTTC.

CDR3 bases: TGTGCCAGCAGCTTGGGGACTGGGTACAATGAGCAGTTCTTC. This encodes CASSLGTGYNEQFF. The chain uses TRBV11-1 and TRBJ2-1; D may be TRBD2 (6 bases). There are 14 residues in the CDR3. Trimming cost V 3 bases and J 4 bases, with 10 bases left between them. Germline lookup yields CDR1 SGHAT and CDR2 FQDESV (reference sequence).

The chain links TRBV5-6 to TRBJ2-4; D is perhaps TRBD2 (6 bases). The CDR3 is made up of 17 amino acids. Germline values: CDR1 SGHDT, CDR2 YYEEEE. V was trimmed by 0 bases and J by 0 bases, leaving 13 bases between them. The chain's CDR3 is CASSLAGGGIAKNIQYF. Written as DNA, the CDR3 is TGTGCCAGCAGCTTGGCGGGTGGGGGGATAGCCAAAAACATTCAGTACTTC.

CDR3 loop: CASSNIPEGQETQYF. In DNA form, the CDR3 reads TGTGCCAGCAGCAATATTCCCGAAGGTCAAGAGACCCAGTACTTC. V gene TRBV5-6 combines with J gene TRBJ2-5; D unresolved. Trimming stripped 4 bases from V and 2 bases from J, with 15 bases between. The CDR3 has 15 residues. Germline V gene sequence: CDR1 SGHDT, CDR2 YYEEEE.

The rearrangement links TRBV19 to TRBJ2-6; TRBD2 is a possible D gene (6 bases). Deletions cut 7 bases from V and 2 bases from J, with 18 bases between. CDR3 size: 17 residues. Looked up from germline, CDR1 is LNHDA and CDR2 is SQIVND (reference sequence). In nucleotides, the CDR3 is TGTGCCAGTACCCCATGGGACTCAAACACTGGGGCCAACGTCCTGACTTTC. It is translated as CASTPWDSNTGANVLTF.

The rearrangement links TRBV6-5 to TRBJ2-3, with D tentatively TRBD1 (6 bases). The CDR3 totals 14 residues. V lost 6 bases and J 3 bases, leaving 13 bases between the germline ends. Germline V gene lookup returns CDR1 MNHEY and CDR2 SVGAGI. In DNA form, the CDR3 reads TGTGCCAGCAGGATCCAAACAGGGACAGATACGCAGTATTTT. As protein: CASRIQTGTDTQYF.

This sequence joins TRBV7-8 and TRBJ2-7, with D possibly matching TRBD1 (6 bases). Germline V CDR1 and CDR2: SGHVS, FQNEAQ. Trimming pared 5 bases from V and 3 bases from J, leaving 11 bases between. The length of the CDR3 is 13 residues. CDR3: CASSGHRVYEQYF. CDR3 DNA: TGTGCCAGCAGCGGGCACAGGGTCTACGAGCAGTACTTC.

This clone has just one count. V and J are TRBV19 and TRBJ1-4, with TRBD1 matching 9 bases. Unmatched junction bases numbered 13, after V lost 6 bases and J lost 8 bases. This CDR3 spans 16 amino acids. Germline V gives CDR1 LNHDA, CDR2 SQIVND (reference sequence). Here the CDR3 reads CASSNQPGQGEEKLFF. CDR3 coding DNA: TGTGCCAGTAGCAATCAACCGGGACAGGGAGAGGAAAAACTGTTTTTT.

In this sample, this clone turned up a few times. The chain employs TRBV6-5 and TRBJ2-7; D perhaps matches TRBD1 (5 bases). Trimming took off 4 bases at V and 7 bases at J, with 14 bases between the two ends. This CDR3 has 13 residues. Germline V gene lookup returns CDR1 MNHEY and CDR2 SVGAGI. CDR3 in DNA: TGTGCCAGCAGTTCAATGGGGCGGACGGAGCAGTACTTC. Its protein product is CASSSMGRTEQYF.

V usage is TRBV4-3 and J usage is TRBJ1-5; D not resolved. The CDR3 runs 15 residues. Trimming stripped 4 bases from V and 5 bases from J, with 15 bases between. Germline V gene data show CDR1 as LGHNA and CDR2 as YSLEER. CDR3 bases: TGCGCCAGCAGCCTCAGACACGGGGAGGATCAGCCCCAGCATTTT. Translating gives CASSLRHGEDQPQHF.

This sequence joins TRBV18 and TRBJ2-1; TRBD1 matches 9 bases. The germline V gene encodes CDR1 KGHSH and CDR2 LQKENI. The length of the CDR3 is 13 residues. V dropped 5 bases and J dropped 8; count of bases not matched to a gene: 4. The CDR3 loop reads CASSGTGFDEQFF. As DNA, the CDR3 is TGTGCCAGCTCAGGGACAGGGTTTGATGAGCAGTTCTTC.

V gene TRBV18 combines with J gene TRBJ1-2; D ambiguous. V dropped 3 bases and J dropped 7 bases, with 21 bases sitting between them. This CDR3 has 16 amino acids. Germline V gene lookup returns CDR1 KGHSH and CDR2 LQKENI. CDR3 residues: CASSPFGVPHRGGYTF. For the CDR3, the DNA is TGTGCCAGCTCACCGTTCGGGGTCCCACATCGTGGTGGCTACACCTTC.

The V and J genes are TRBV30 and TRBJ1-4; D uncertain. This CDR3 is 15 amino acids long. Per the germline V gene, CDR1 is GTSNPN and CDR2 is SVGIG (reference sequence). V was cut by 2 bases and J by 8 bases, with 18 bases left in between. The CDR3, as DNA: TGTGCCTGGAGTATAGGATTCAACTCCGAGGAAAAACTGTTTTTT. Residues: CAWSIGFNSEEKLFF.

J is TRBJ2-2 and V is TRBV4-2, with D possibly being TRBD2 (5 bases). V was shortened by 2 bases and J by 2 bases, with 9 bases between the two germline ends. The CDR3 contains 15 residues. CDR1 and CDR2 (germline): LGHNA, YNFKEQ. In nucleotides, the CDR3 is TGTGCCAGCAGCCAACCGGGATTCAACACCGGGGAGCTGTTTTTT. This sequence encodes CASSQPGFNTGELFF.

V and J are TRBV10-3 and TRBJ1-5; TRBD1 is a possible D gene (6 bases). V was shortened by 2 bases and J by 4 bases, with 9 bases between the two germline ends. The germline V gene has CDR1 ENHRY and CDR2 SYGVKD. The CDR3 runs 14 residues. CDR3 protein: CAISETGINQPQHF. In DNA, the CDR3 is TGTGCCATCAGTGAGACAGGGATTAATCAGCCCCAGCATTTT.

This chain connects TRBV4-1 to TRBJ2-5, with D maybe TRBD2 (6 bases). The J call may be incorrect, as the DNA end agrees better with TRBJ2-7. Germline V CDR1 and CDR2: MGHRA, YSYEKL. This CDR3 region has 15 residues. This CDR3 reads CASSPEEGLRYEQYF. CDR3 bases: TGCGCCAGCAGCCCGGAGGAGGGACTGCGCTACGAGCAGTACTTC.